These 22 T cell receptor beta chains were sequenced from one sample in a study of PD-1 blockade in mismatch repair-deficient tumors (dated by TCRdb to about 2017). The library was produced with the immunoSEQ multiplex PCR assay. Imported from immuneACCESS, the table was reduced by TCRdb to in-frame sequences with V and J called. These copies leave out some clones; in studies compared against another copy, an unresolved V gene accounts for under half, and the cause of the remainder is not known. The sample contains over 11,000 clones, just over 85% of them found a single time. The ten largest clones take up roughly 10% of the sample. What this sample's time point label stands for: identical roughly 10-day culture without peptide (control). Their specific antigens are unknown. The input for sequencing was cells cultured in vitro, taken from a patient treated with pembrolizumab. Receptors originate from an adult with mismatch repair-deficient cancer.

V gene TRBV7-2 combines with J gene TRBJ2-5; 8 bases map to TRBD2. Germline CDR1 is SGHTA and CDR2 is FQGNSA. The CDR3 contains 17 residues. The J segment lost 2 bases and the V segment lost 1 base, leaving 9 bases of the junction unmatched. The CDR3 sequence: CASSLVGSGRGQETQYF. DNA for the CDR3: TGTGCCAGCAGCTTAGTAGGGTCCGGGAGGGGTCAAGAGACCCAGTACTTC.

The V and J genes are TRBV10-1 and TRBJ2-7; 10 bases agree with TRBD1. Looked up from germline, CDR1 is WNHNN and CDR2 is SYGVQD (reference sequence). The V gene end was trimmed by 11 bases and the J gene end by 6 bases; junction bases not matched to a gene: 13. The CDR3 spans 14 residues. Here the CDR3 DNA reads TGCGCCGGGACCGGGACAGGGGTCGTGTGCGAGCAGTACTTC. Protein product: CAGTGTGVVCEQYF.

The chain joins TRBV5-3 to TRBJ2-7, with 9 positions matching TRBD2. TRBV5-3 is an open reading frame whose function is uncertain. The V gene end was trimmed by 0 bases and the J gene end by 1 base; junction bases not matched to a gene: 8. CDR3 length: 17 residues. The CDR3 sequence: CARSLGVTSGPSYEQYF. The CDR3 nucleotides are TGTGCCAGAAGCTTGGGGGTGACTAGCGGACCTTCCTACGAGCAGTACTTC.

CDR3 nucleotides: TGTGCCTGGAGTGCGGGACACTCCTACGAGCAGTACTTC. Residues: CAWSAGHSYEQYF. The chain employs TRBV30 and TRBJ2-7, with D maybe TRBD1 (6 bases). Germline V gene data show CDR1 as GTSNPN and CDR2 as SVGIG (reference sequence). The CDR3 sequence is 13 residues long. V gave up 1 base and J gave up 0 bases, with 7 bases separating them.

This clone has just one count. This chain joins TRBV7-9 and TRBJ2-2; D unclear. This CDR3 contains 14 residues. Germline V gene sequence: CDR1 SEHNR, CDR2 FQNEAQ (reference sequence). Deletions cut 5 bases from V and 5 bases from J, with 12 bases between. CDR3 nucleotide sequence: TGTGCCAGCAGCCTATATGCCTCAACCGGGGAGCTGTTTTTT. Translation gives CASSLYASTGELFF.

J is TRBJ1-2 and V is TRBV28; 7 nucleotides line up with TRBD1. Germline V lookup: CDR1 MDHEN, CDR2 SYDVKM. The CDR3 spans 16 residues. V lost 2 bases, J lost 8 bases, and 14 bases stayed unmatched. The DNA for the CDR3 is TGTGCCAGCAGTTTAAGACAGGGCCTATGGAAAAACGGCTACACCTTC. Translated: CASSLRQGLWKNGYTF.

This sequence joins TRBV19 and TRBJ2-7, with 7 bases aligning to TRBD2. The V and J ends lost 1 base and 3 bases, in that order; junction bases with no gene match: 6. The CDR3 totals 15 residues. The germline V gene has CDR1 LNHDA and CDR2 SQIVND (reference sequence). The CDR3 coding sequence is TGTGCCAGTAGTATAGGGGTAACGGGGGGCTACGAGCAGTACTTC. This translates into CASSIGVTGGYEQYF.

The chain joins TRBV6-5 to TRBJ2-2, with TRBD2 identical over 7 bases. The CDR3 has 15 amino acids. The junction had 11 bases not matched to a gene; V was cut back by 6 bases and J by 7 bases. The germline gives CDR1 MNHEY, CDR2 SVGAGI. This CDR3 is CASRLLAEQGGELFF. The CDR3 DNA reads as TGTGCCAGCAGACTCCTAGCGGAGCAGGGCGGGGAGCTGTTTTTT.

V and J are TRBV5-5 and TRBJ1-3; 7 nucleotides match TRBD1. The CDR3 has 14 residues. Germline CDR1 reads SGHKS; CDR2 reads YYEKEE (reference sequence). Trimming took 3 bases from V and 3 from J; bases not matched to a gene: 3. Here the CDR3 DNA reads TGTGCCAGCAGCTCTTGGGACAGTGGAAACACCATATATTTT. Translated, it gives CASSSWDSGNTIYF.

The rearrangement links TRBV6-1 to TRBJ1-2; D is unclear. Germline V CDR1 and CDR2: MNHNS, SASEGT. V lost 8 bases and J lost 7, with 14 bases in between. The CDR3 runs 12 residues. The CDR3 DNA follows: TGTGCCAGCGGGCCCCGGGGAGGTGGCTACACCTTC. It is translated as CASGPRGGGYTF.

This clone was picked up one time. The chain uses TRBV28 and TRBJ1-2; TRBD1 matches 8 bases. CDR1 MDHEN and CDR2 SYDVKM come from the germline V gene. The CDR3 is 14 amino acids. V lost 5 bases, J lost 5 bases, and 7 bases stayed unmatched. CDR3 nucleotide sequence: TGTGCCAGCAGTGGATCCGGGACAGGTTATGGCTACACCTTC. Its protein product is CASSGSGTGYGYTF.

The chain is built from TRBV9 and TRBJ2-7; a possible D gene is TRBD1 (6 bases). The CDR3 sequence is 14 residues long. Germline values: CDR1 SGDLS, CDR2 YYNGEE. Trimming took off 4 bases at V and 0 bases at J, with 11 bases between the two ends. CDR3 sequence: CASSQQGSSYEQYF. The CDR3 DNA sequence: TGTGCCAGCAGCCAACAGGGATCCTCCTACGAGCAGTACTTC.

This chain joins TRBV7-6 and TRBJ1-5, with no clear D. V lost 1 base, J lost 7 bases, and 8 bases lay in between. Germline-derived CDR1 and CDR2 are SGHVS and FNYEAQ. The CDR3 extends over 13 amino acids. The CDR3 nucleotides are TGTGCCAGCAGCTTAGAGCAGTTCCAGCCCCAGCATTTT. This codes for CASSLEQFQPQHF. Looking up the rest from reference TRBV7-6 and TRBJ1-5 gives the full variable domain: GAGVSQSPRYKVTKRGQDVALRCDPISGHVSLYWYRQALGQGPEFLTYFNYEAQQDKSGLPNDRFSAERPEGSISTLTIQRTEQRDSAMYRCASSLEQFQPQHFGDGTRLSIL.

The gene calls are TRBV5-1 and TRBJ1-2; possible D gene TRBD1, 6 bases. Trimming stripped 0 bases from V and 0 bases from J, with 6 bases between. Germline CDR1 is SGHRS and CDR2 is YFSETQ. The CDR3 is 14 amino acids. This chain's CDR3 is CASSLGTANYGYTF. The CDR3 DNA sequence: TGCGCCAGCAGCTTGGGGACAGCTAACTATGGCTACACCTTC. Drawing the rest from reference TRBV5-1 and TRBJ1-2, the complete variable domain is KAGVTQTPRYLIKTRGQQVTLSCSPISGHRSVSWYQQTPGQGLQFLFEYFSETQRNKGNFPGRFSGRQFSNSRSEMNVSTLELGDSALYLCASSLGTANYGYTFGSGTRLTVV.

The rearrangement links TRBV29-1 to TRBJ1-4, with D unresolved. Germline CDR1 reads SQVTM; CDR2 reads ANQGSEA. The CDR3 consists of 12 residues. Trimming took 4 bases from V and 3 from J, leaving 6 bases between them. DNA of the CDR3: TGCAGCGTTGGTCGGCCTAATGAAAAACTGTTTTTT. Its translation is CSVGRPNEKLFF.

The V call is TRBV19, the J call TRBJ2-7, with D perhaps being TRBD1 or TRBD2 (5 bases each). V lost 4 bases to trimming and J lost 4 bases, with 17 bases between them. Germline CDR1 and CDR2: LNHDA and SQIVND (reference sequence). CDR3 size: 15 residues. CDR3 sequence: CASSTRDPNTYEQYF. The CDR3, as DNA: TGTGCCAGTAGTACCCGGGACCCTAATACTTACGAGCAGTACTTC.

The CDR3, as DNA: TGTGCCAGCAGACGGACAGGGGTTTCGTATAATTCACCCCTCCACTTT. It yields the protein CASRRTGVSYNSPLHF. V is TRBV28 and J is TRBJ1-6, with 9 bases fitting TRBD1. The CDR3 consists of 16 residues. Germline CDR1 MDHEN, CDR2 SYDVKM. The V and J ends lost 6 bases and 4 bases, in that order; junction bases with no gene match: 7.

A few counts support this clone. The V call is TRBV27, the J call TRBJ2-2; possible D gene TRBD2, 6 bases. In germline, CDR1 is MNHEY, CDR2 SMNVEV (reference sequence). Between the trimmed V and J ends, which lost 3 bases and 0 bases, there was a span of 8 bases. The CDR3 sequence is 15 residues long. The CDR3 DNA sequence: TGTGCCAGCAGTTTTCGCGGGACGAACACCGGGGAGCTGTTTTTT. Protein product: CASSFRGTNTGELFF.

V gene TRBV12-5 combines with J gene TRBJ2-5; a weak D match, TRBD1 (6 bases). The CDR3 runs 14 residues. CDR1 is LGHNT, CDR2 FRNRAP, per germline. The V and J ends lost 3 bases and 1 base respectively, with 9 bases between them. CDR3 sequence: CASGLMDSQETQYF. CDR3 sequence (DNA): TGTGCTAGTGGTTTAATGGACAGCCAAGAGACCCAGTACTTC.

The chain recombines TRBV11-3 with TRBJ2-1, with D possibly called TRBD1 or TRBD2 (5 bases each). Looked up from germline, CDR1 is SGHNT and CDR2 is YENEEA. This CDR3 contains 15 residues. The V end was cut by 6 bases, the J end by 6 bases, with 18 bases between. The CDR3 protein is CASSPSAGSANEQFF. Here the CDR3 DNA reads TGTGCCAGCAGTCCCTCGGCAGGGAGTGCCAATGAGCAGTTCTTC.

The chain couples TRBV9 to TRBJ1-1; tentative D call: TRBD1 (5 bases). Germline CDR1 and CDR2: SGDLS and YYNGEE. Between the trimmed V and J ends, which lost 3 bases and 5 bases, there was a span of 17 bases. The CDR3 totals 15 residues. The CDR3 loop reads CASSDTGVSSTEAFF. The DNA of the CDR3 is TGTGCCAGCAGCGACACAGGAGTCTCATCGACTGAAGCTTTCTTT.

V gene TRBV19 combines with J gene TRBJ1-2; TRBD1 might be the D (5 bases). Germline V lookup: CDR1 LNHDA, CDR2 SQIVND (reference sequence). The V end lost 7 bases, the J end lost 8 bases, and 20 bases lay between the germline ends. CDR3 length: 14 residues. CDR3 sequence: CASTLWALGGGYTF. As DNA, the CDR3 is TGTGCCAGTACCCTATGGGCCCTCGGGGGGGGCTACACCTTC. Full variable domain (outside the CDR3, taken from reference TRBV19 and TRBJ1-2): DGGITQSPKYLFRKEGQNVTLSCEQNLNHDAMYWYRQDPGQGLRLIYYSQIVNDFQKGDIAEGYSVSREKKESFPLTVTSAQKNPTAFYLCASTLWALGGGYTFGSGTRLTVV.